The 26 T cell receptor beta chains below were found in one sample sequenced in a study of shared clonotypes between healthy human individuals (dated by TCRdb to the early 2020s). Library creation used the immunoSEQ multiplex PCR assay. The table was pulled from immuneACCESS by TCRdb, which kept in-frame rearrangements only. Such tables lose some clones; where checked, under half of the loss comes from unresolved V genes, and the rest has no known cause. The sample data list approximately 2.5 million clones, and roughly 93% of these were observed just once. The ten most abundant clones make up approximately 0.36% of the sample. Sample: naive CD4+ T cells from PBMCs. The sample's cell subset or site label is to be understood as: CD45RA+ positively selected. These receptors were collected from a man younger than 30 in good health. Some clones in this sample may be carry-over from other donors' samples.

The V call is TRBV6-5, the J call TRBJ2-4; D is perhaps TRBD2 (6 bases). Trimming took 0 bases from V and 3 from J, leaving 12 bases between them. CDR3 length: 16 residues. Germline V lookup: CDR1 MNHEY, CDR2 SVGAGI. CDR3 nucleotides: TGTGCCAGCAGTTACTCGATCCTGGGGGGCAAAAACATTCAGTACTTC. This encodes CASSYSILGGKNIQYF.

This clone was recorded a few times. This CDR3 is also generated by other DNA sequences in the sample. The chain recombines TRBV30 with TRBJ1-5; D is possibly TRBD1 (5 bases). CDR1 and CDR2 (germline): GTSNPN, SVGIG (reference sequence). CDR3 length: 14 residues. Trimming took 0 bases from V and 7 from J, leaving 13 bases between them. As DNA, the CDR3 is TGTGCCTGGAGTGTAAGGGGAGGGTCCCAGCCCCAGCATTTT. It codes for CAWSVRGGSQPQHF. The full variable domain, with the rest looked up from reference TRBV30 and TRBJ1-5, is SQTIHQWPATLVQPVGSPLSLECTVEGTSNPNLYWYRQAAGRGLQLLFYSVGIGQISSEVPQNLSASRPQDRQFILSSKKLLLSDSGFYLCAWSVRGGSQPQHFGDGTRLSIL.

The chain links TRBV5-1 to TRBJ1-2; 8 nucleotides align to TRBD1. The CDR3 runs to 17 residues. J gave up 6 bases and V 0 bases, and 13 bases lay outside the gene matches. Germline loops: CDR1 SGHRS, CDR2 YFSETQ. CDR3 in amino acids: CASSLGTGIVGGDGYTF. In nucleotides, the CDR3 is TGCGCCAGCAGCTTGGGGACAGGGATAGTCGGCGGGGATGGCTACACCTTC.

CDR3 in amino acids: CASSQAWVNEQFF. The CDR3 nucleotides are TGTGCCAGCAGCCAAGCCTGGGTCAATGAGCAGTTCTTC. The chain joins TRBV14 to TRBJ2-1, with unresolved D. The V and J ends lost 1 base and 6 bases respectively, with 7 bases between them. Germline V gives CDR1 SGHDN, CDR2 FVKESK. There are 13 residues in the CDR3.

This chain joins TRBV7-9 and TRBJ1-2, with D unresolved. The germline V gene has CDR1 SEHNR and CDR2 FQNEAQ (reference sequence). V was shortened by 4 bases and J by 1 base, with 7 bases between the two germline ends. The CDR3 consists of 13 residues. The CDR3 nucleotides read TGTGCCAGCAGCTCTCCCCTTAACTATGGCTACACCTTC. The encoded protein is CASSSPLNYGYTF.

This chain uses TRBV7-3 with TRBJ1-1; TRBD1 matches at 7 bases. V trimming: 4 bases; J trimming: 9 bases; junction bases outside the gene matches: 8. This CDR3 has 13 amino acids. The germline CDR1 and CDR2 sequences are SGHTA and FQGTGA. CDR3: CASSSGTAVKAFF. The DNA of the CDR3 is TGTGCCAGCAGCTCCGGGACAGCCGTAAAAGCTTTCTTT.

This chain links TRBV7-2 with TRBJ2-7; D might be TRBD1 (6 bases). Trimming cost V 2 bases and J 4 bases, with 15 bases left between them. In germline, CDR1 is SGHTA, CDR2 FQGNSA. This CDR3 contains 15 residues. The CDR3 DNA reads TGTGCCAGCAGCTTAACAAGACAGGTTGGGTACGAGCAGTACTTC. This sequence encodes CASSLTRQVGYEQYF.

The rearrangement joins TRBV10-3 to TRBJ1-1; TRBD1 matches 7 bases. Germline trimming cut 4 bases from V and 0 bases from J; bases unmatched to any gene: 5. The germline V gene encodes CDR1 ENHRY and CDR2 SYGVKD. The CDR3 sequence is 15 residues long. CDR3 sequence: CAISATDRLNTEAFF. CDR3 coding DNA: TGTGCCATCAGTGCCACGGACAGGCTGAACACTGAAGCTTTCTTT.

This clone appeared a single time. The CDR3 is CASSRQLAVNTGELFF. The CDR3 nucleotides are TGTGCCAGCAGCCGACAACTAGCGGTGAACACCGGGGAGCTGTTTTTT. The chain uses TRBV4-2 and TRBJ2-2, with TRBD2 identical over 8 bases. V trimming: 4 bases; J trimming: 1 base; junction bases outside the gene matches: 5. CDR1 LGHNA and CDR2 YNFKEQ come from the germline V gene. There are 16 residues in the CDR3.

The chain links TRBV27 to TRBJ1-1, with unresolved D. The germline CDR1 and CDR2 sequences are MNHEY and SMNVEV (reference sequence). The V end was cut by 7 bases, the J end by 1 base, with 13 bases between. There are 14 residues in the CDR3. The CDR3 DNA follows: TGTGCCAGCACTCCCCAAGTGGGGAACACTGAAGCTTTCTTT. Its translation is CASTPQVGNTEAFF.

CDR3 in amino acids: CASSFRQNTGELFF. The CDR3 DNA follows: TGTGCCAGCAGTTTTAGGCAGAACACCGGGGAGCTGTTTTTT. The chain uses TRBV27 and TRBJ2-2; D is unresolved. V was pared by 3 bases and J by 1 base, with 6 bases between. The CDR3 length is 14 residues. Per the germline V gene, CDR1 is MNHEY and CDR2 is SMNVEV (reference sequence).

The V and J genes are TRBV7-3 and TRBJ1-2, with D hard to call. Trimming pared 5 bases from V and 5 bases from J, leaving 12 bases between. This CDR3 comprises 13 residues. Germline values: CDR1 SGHTA, CDR2 FQGTGA. The CDR3 DNA follows: TGTGCCAGCAGCCCCACATCATCTTATGGCTACACCTTC. The encoded protein is CASSPTSSYGYTF.

The chain carries TRBV7-8 and TRBJ2-2; D gene ambiguous. Trimming cost V 5 bases and J 4 bases, with 14 bases left between them. This CDR3 spans 15 amino acids. CDR1 and CDR2 from the germline V gene are SGHVS and FQNEAQ. As DNA, the CDR3 is TGTGCCAGCAGCCTATTGTTCGCAGGCACCGGGGAGCTGTTTTTT. The encoded protein is CASSLLFAGTGELFF.

The chain combines TRBV2 with TRBJ2-7; tentative D call: TRBD2 (5 bases). Trimming shortened V by 7 bases and J by 7 bases, and 20 bases separated the two germline ends. The germline V gene has CDR1 SNHLY and CDR2 FYNNEI. The CDR3 totals 14 residues. The CDR3 here is CASTRGLSSGEQYF. The CDR3 region has the DNA TGTGCCAGCACCCGCGGGCTTTCTTCTGGGGAGCAGTACTTC.

Here the CDR3 DNA reads TGCAGCGTTGCCGCGGGGGCCCTACCCTACGAGCAGTACTTC. It specifies CSVAAGALPYEQYF. The V and J genes are TRBV29-1 and TRBJ2-7; D might be TRBD2 (7 bases). Germline loops: CDR1 SQVTM, CDR2 ANQGSEA. V was clipped by 4 bases and J by 2 bases, with 15 bases between them. The CDR3 is 14 residues long.

The gene calls are TRBV7-9 and TRBJ1-6; 7 positions match TRBD1. Germline-derived CDR1 and CDR2 are SEHNR and FQNEAQ (reference sequence). Losses at the gene ends were 3 bases for V and 8 bases for J; bases not matched to a gene: 1. The CDR3 spans 13 residues. The CDR3 protein is CASSFDRDSPLHF. The DNA for the CDR3 is TGTGCCAGCAGCTTCGACAGGGATTCACCCCTCCACTTT.

The V and J genes are TRBV5-1 and TRBJ2-3; D unclear. V was trimmed by 4 bases and J by 3 bases, leaving 18 bases between them. The CDR3 extends over 16 amino acids. Germline V lookup: CDR1 SGHRS, CDR2 YFSETQ. The CDR3 spells CASSPGHGVGTDTQYF. As DNA, the CDR3 is TGCGCCAGCAGCCCAGGCCACGGAGTAGGGACAGATACGCAGTATTTT. Together with reference TRBV5-1 and TRBJ2-3, the CDR3 gives the full variable domain: KAGVTQTPRYLIKTRGQQVTLSCSPISGHRSVSWYQQTPGQGLQFLFEYFSETQRNKGNFPGRFSGRQFSNSRSEMNVSTLELGDSALYLCASSPGHGVGTDTQYFGPGTRLTVL.

The chain joins TRBV5-1 to TRBJ1-2; 9 bases match TRBD1. The junction had 4 bases not matched to a gene; V was cut back by 4 bases and J by 3 bases. The CDR3 extends over 14 amino acids. The V gene's germline CDR1 is SGHRS and CDR2 YFSETQ. CDR3 sequence (DNA): TGCGCCAGCAGCCCGGACAGGGGCGACTATGGCTACACCTTC. Protein sequence: CASSPDRGDYGYTF.

The chain is built from TRBV11-2 and TRBJ2-2, with D hard to call. Trimming took off 4 bases at V and 3 bases at J, with 6 bases between the two ends. The CDR3 sequence is 13 residues long. Germline CDR1 reads SGHAT; CDR2 reads FQNNGV. The CDR3 spells CASSSLDTGELFF. The DNA for the CDR3 is TGTGCCAGCAGCTCCCTTGACACCGGGGAGCTGTTTTTT.

The chain uses TRBV2 and TRBJ2-1; unclear D gene. There are 13 residues in the CDR3. Germline V gives CDR1 SNHLY, CDR2 FYNNEI. V was trimmed by 4 bases and J by 5 bases, leaving 9 bases between them. The CDR3 sequence is CASSVGQNNEQFF. The CDR3, as DNA: TGTGCCAGCAGTGTGGGTCAAAACAATGAGCAGTTCTTC.

This chain connects TRBV5-1 to TRBJ1-2; 8 bases align to TRBD1. The CDR3 loop spans 14 amino acids. After removal of 2 bases from V and 2 bases from J, the junction contained 2 bases not matched to a gene. Germline V lookup: CDR1 SGHRS, CDR2 YFSETQ. As DNA, the CDR3 is TGCGCCAGCAGCTTACAGGGGGGGAACTATGGCTACACCTTC. As protein: CASSLQGGNYGYTF.

V usage is TRBV15 and J usage is TRBJ1-1, with D tentatively TRBD1 (5 bases). Trimming pared 0 bases from V and 10 bases from J, leaving 18 bases between. Germline V gene sequence: CDR1 LNHNV, CDR2 YYDKDF (reference sequence). CDR3 length equals 15 residues. CDR3 coding DNA: TGTGCCACCAGCAGAGATCATTCTAGGGGTCGTGGAGCTTTCTTT. The encoded protein is CATSRDHSRGRGAFF.

The V and J genes are TRBV6-6 and TRBJ2-3, with 9 nucleotides matching TRBD1. V lost 4 bases to trimming and J lost 2 bases; unmatched junction nucleotides: 7. The CDR3 sequence is 16 residues long. CDR1 and CDR2 from the germline V gene are MNHNY and SVGAGI (reference sequence). The CDR3 bases are TGTGCCAGCAGTTTCCCCGGACAGGGGTCCACAGATACGCAGTATTTT. It specifies CASSFPGQGSTDTQYF.

To note about this clone: The junction departs from germline at one end; a sequencing error may be responsible. This rearrangement joins TRBV30 to TRBJ2-1, with 12 positions matching TRBD1. This CDR3 comprises 13 residues. Germline V gives CDR1 GTSNPN, CDR2 SVGIG (reference sequence). CDR3 region: CAWSVGTGGFSVF. Written as DNA, the CDR3 is TGTGCCTGGAGTGTGGGGACAGGGGGCTTCTCCGTCTTC.

The sample holds one count of this clone. The sample holds other DNA sequences that translate to the same CDR3. The chain couples TRBV29-1 to TRBJ1-5; 10 bases agree with TRBD1. With V trimmed by 6 bases and J by 5 bases, 4 bases remained unmatched. This CDR3 is 13 amino acids long. Germline V lookup: CDR1 SQVTM, CDR2 ANQGSEA. In DNA, the CDR3 is TGCAGCGTCGGGGACAGGGGAGATCAGCCCCAGCATTTT. Amino acid sequence: CSVGDRGDQPQHF.

The count of this clone is one. The J gene is TRBJ2-1, the V gene TRBV7-9, with a tentative D call TRBD2 (5 bases). In germline, CDR1 is SEHNR, CDR2 FQNEAQ (reference sequence). The CDR3 consists of 14 residues. Trimming removed 5 bases at V and 6 bases at J, with 14 bases between. The CDR3 coding sequence is TGTGCCAGCAGCCCCTTTGGGAGCGGCAATGAGCAGTTCTTC. This sequence encodes CASSPFGSGNEQFF.